This TCR beta chain was identified in a study of T cell responses to AZD1222 COVID-19 vaccine (dated by TCRdb to the early 2020s). Regarding the study in general: TCR sequencing was performed for 230 to 250 trial participants, of whom around 200 were given two doses of AZD1222 and approximately 26 were given two doses of MenACWY control vaccine. Trial participants were enrolled by age into 18-55, 56-69 and 70-plus year subgroups, with about 150, 27 and 61 TCR-sequenced participants respectively.

The CDR3 regions of human TCRbeta chains were subjected to immunosequencing. Regarding the original processing steps: Repertoire TCRs were matched against a reference library of SARS-CoV-2-specific TCRs generated with the MIRA antigen-specificity platform. Breadth was defined as the fraction of unique TCRs that were SARS-CoV-2-associated. Depth was defined as the fraction of total T cells that were SARS-CoV-2-associated. Using the MIRA data, each spike-specific TCR was mapped to the spike region that the TCR reacts to and placed in a CD4 or CD8 class. Log10-transformed breadth and depth values were compared by one-way ANOVA with Sidak's multiple comparisons tests. TCRdb provides this immuneACCESS table in a form limited to in-frame rearrangements. Some clones are lacking; in checked studies, under half of them reflect an unresolved V gene, and why the rest are absent is not known. V and J calls and clone size are copied from that table; D and trimming were computed from the DNA. For this sample the table gives 150,000 to 200,000 clones, of which 88% were detected only once. 26% of the sample comes from the top ten.

The time point label of this sample denotes: about 28 days (+/-7) after the second vaccine dose. AZD1222 recipients with second doses at about 4 weeks or about 12 weeks were pooled, because spike-specific TCR depth and breadth did not differ between schedules. Samples from vaccinated people were obtained from the UK trials COV001 and COV002, which included a single-blind randomized controlled phase 2/3 trial of AZD1222 (ChAdOx1 nCoV-19) in healthy adults. For TCRbeta chain sequencing, PBMC samples were collected from trial participants at day 0 and at day 28 after the second dose. Including cysteine and phenylalanine, the CDR3 has 15 amino acids. The DNA shown is the 45-base CDR3, in frame from base 1. The CDR1 and CDR2 encoded by the germline V gene are MDHEN and SYDVKM. Trimming removed 5 bases from V and 5 bases from J, leaving 16 bases between the germline ends. Results and caveats for the whole study, not just this receptor: After two AZD1222 doses, spike-specific TCR breadth and depth were significantly higher than at day 0 and than in MenACWY recipients. In the small 56-69-year group, the increase in depth fell short of significance, most likely because of low power. Because no day 14 peak-response samples were available, repertoires were characterized only after the peak T cell response. Participants were mostly white British and included more females than males, and it was suggested by the authors that clonal diversity may have been underestimated. Conclusions about previously exposed vaccinees are limited, since just five to seven AZD1222 recipients were seropositive for SARS-CoV-2 at baseline. The vaccine-associated CD4 TCRs covered the entire spike protein, and the dominant responses fell in regions 160-218 and 743-854. Nearly half of unique spike-specific TCRs reportedly recognized epitopes outside regions mutated in the B.1.351 and B.1.1.7 variants.

A note on this clone: There is no known antigen for this receptor. No base quality values were provided; no much bigger clone lies one nucleotide off.

The chain was built from TRBV28 and TRBJ2-1, and perhaps TRBD2 as D gene, on 7 matching bases. The input for sequencing was peripheral blood, taken 28 days after the second AZD1222 dose. This clonotype was obtained from an adult who received the AZD1222 COVID-19 vaccine. The DNA reads TGTGCCAGCAGTCGGAGGGGGGGAAGGAACAATGAGCAGTTCTTC. Its product reads: CASSRRGGRNNEQFF.